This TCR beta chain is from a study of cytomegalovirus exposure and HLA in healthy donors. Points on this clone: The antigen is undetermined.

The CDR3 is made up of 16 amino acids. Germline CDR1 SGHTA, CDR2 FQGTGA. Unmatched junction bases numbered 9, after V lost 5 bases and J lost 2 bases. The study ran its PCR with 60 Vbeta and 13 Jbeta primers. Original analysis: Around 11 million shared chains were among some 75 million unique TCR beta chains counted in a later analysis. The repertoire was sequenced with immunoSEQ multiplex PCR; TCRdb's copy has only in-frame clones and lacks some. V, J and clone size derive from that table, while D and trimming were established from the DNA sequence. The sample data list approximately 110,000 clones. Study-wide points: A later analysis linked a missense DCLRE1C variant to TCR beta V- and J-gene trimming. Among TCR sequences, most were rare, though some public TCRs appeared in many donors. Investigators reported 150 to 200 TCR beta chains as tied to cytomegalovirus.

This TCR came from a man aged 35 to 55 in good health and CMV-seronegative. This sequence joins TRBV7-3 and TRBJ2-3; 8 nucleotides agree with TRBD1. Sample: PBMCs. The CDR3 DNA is TGTGCCAGCAGCCCACGCGGGACAGGCCCCACAGATACGCAGTATTTT. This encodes CASSPRGTGPTDTQYF.